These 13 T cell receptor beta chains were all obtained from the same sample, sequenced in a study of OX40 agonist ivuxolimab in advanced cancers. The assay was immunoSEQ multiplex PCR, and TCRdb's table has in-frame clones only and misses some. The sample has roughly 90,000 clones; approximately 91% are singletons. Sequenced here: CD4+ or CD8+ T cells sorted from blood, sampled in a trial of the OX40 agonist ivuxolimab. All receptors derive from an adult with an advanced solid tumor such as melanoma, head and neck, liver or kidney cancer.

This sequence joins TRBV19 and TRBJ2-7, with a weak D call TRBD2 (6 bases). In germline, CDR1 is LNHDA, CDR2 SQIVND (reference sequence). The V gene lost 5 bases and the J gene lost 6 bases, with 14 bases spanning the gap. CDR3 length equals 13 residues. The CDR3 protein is CASSWGRRAEQYF. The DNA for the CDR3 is TGTGCCAGTAGTTGGGGGAGGAGGGCCGAGCAGTACTTC. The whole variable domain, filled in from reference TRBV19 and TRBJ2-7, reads DGGITQSPKYLFRKEGQNVTLSCEQNLNHDAMYWYRQDPGQGLRLIYYSQIVNDFQKGDIAEGYSVSREKKESFPLTVTSAQKNPTAFYLCASSWGRRAEQYFGPGTRLTVT.

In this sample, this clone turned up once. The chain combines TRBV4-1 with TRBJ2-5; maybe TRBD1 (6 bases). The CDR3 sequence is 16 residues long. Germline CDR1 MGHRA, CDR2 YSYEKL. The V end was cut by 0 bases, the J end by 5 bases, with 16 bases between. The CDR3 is CASSQDLAGESETQYF. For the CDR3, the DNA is TGCGCCAGCAGCCAAGATCTGGCAGGGGAGTCGGAGACCCAGTACTTC.

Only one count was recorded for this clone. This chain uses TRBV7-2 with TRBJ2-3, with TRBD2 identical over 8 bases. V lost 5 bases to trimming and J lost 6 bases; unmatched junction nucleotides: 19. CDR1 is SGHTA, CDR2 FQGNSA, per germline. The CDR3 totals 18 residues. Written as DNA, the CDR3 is TGTGCCAGCAGCCCCGAACTACTAGCGGAAGGATTTCTGGATACGCAGTATTTT. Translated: CASSPELLAEGFLDTQYF.

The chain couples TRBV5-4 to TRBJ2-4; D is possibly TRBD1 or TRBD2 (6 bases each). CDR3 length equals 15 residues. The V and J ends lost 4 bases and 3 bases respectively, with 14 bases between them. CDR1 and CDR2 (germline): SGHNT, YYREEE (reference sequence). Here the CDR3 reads CASSDPRGGKNIQYF. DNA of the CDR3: TGTGCCAGCAGCGACCCCAGGGGAGGCAAAAACATTCAGTACTTC.

CDR3 coding DNA: TGTGCCAGCAGTGAACTAGCGGGGTACAATGAGCAGTTCTTC. It codes for CASSELAGYNEQFF. This rearrangement joins TRBV7-9 to TRBJ2-1, with 10 bases identical to TRBD2. CDR3 length equals 14 residues. Germline values: CDR1 SEHNR, CDR2 FQNEAQ (reference sequence). V was clipped by 6 bases and J by 4 bases; unmatched bases: 3.

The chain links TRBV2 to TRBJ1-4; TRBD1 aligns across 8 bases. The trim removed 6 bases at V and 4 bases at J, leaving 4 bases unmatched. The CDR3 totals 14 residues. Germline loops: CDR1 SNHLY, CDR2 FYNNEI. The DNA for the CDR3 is TGTGCCAGCAGATACAGGGGGTTTAATGAAAAACTGTTTTTT. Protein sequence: CASRYRGFNEKLFF.

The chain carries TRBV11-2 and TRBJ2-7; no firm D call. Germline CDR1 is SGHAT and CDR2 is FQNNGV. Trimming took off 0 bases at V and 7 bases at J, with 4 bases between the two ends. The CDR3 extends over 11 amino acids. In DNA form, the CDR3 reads TGTGCCAGCAGCTTAGAAGTGGAGCAGTACTTC. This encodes CASSLEVEQYF.

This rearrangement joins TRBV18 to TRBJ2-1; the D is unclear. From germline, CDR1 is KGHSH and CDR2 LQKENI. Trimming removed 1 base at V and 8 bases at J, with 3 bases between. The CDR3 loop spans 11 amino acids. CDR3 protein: CASSPLDEQFF. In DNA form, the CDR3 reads TGTGCCAGCTCACCACTGGATGAGCAGTTCTTC.

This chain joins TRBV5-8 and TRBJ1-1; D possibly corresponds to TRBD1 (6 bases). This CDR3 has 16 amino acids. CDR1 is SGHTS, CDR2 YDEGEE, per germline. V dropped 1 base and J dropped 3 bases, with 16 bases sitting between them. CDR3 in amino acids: CASSLPGQRKDTEAFF. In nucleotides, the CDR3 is TGTGCCAGCAGCTTGCCGGGACAACGGAAGGACACTGAAGCTTTCTTT.

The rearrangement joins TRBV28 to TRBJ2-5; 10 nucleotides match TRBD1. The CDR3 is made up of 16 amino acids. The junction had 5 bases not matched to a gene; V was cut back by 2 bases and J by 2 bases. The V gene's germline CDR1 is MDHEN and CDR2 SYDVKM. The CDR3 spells CASSLGQGGAQETQYF. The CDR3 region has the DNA TGTGCCAGCAGTTTAGGACAGGGGGGGGCACAAGAGACCCAGTACTTC. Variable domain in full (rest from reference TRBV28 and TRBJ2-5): DVKVTQSSRYLVKRTGEKVFLECVQDMDHENMFWYRQDPGLGLRLIYFSYDVKMKEKGDIPEGYSVSREKKERFSLILESASTNQTSMYLCASSLGQGGAQETQYFGPGTRLLVL.

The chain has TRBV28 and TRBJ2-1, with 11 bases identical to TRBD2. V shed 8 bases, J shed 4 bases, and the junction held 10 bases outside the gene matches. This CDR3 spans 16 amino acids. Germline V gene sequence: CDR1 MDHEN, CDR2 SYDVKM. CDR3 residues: CASSVVTSGTYNEQFF. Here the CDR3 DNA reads TGTGCCAGCTCCGTCGTGACTAGCGGGACTTACAATGAGCAGTTCTTC.

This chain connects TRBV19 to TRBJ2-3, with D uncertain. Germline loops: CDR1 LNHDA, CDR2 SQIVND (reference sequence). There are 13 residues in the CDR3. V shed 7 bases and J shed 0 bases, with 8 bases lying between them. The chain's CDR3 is CASTGRSTDTQYF. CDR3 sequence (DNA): TGTGCCAGTACAGGTCGAAGCACAGATACGCAGTATTTT.

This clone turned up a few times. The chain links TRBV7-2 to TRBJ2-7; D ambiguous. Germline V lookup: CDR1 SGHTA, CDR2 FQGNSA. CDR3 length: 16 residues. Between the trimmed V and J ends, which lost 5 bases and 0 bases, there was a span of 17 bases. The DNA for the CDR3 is TGTGCCAGCAGCCCTAGGGCGAGGTTCCCCTCCTACGAGCAGTACTTC. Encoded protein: CASSPRARFPSYEQYF.